This T cell receptor beta chain is from a study of CD4 and CD8 cells across lung adenocarcinoma regions. TCRdb reprocessed the PCR reads via MiXCR and lists one record per CDR3 protein. The table lists around 20,000 distinct CDR3 sequences, about 53% of them singletons, with less than 40% in the top ten. The CDR3 is 19 amino acids. Germline values: CDR1 MNHEY, CDR2 SMNVEV (reference sequence). J gave up 0 bases and V 1 base, and 7 bases lay outside the gene matches. The sample was CD8+ T cells from the margin of a lung tumor. The chain couples TRBV27 to TRBJ2-7, with 15 bases aligning to TRBD2. The source is a male donor with lung adenocarcinoma. The CD4 and CD8 labels of this study may be unreliable. The chain's CDR3 is CASSLFPSGLAGGSYEQYF. The CDR3 DNA is TGTGCCAGCAGTTTATTCCCATCGGGACTAGCGGGGGGCTCCTACGAGCAGTACTTC.